Sequencing of this T cell receptor (beta chain) was carried out in a study of monozygotic twins with inflammatory bowel disease. Study-wide results and caveats: Those with IBD had lower TCRbeta diversity (inverse Simpson) than their healthy co-twins did.

Germline CDR1 SGHDN, CDR2 FVKESK. The CDR3 spans 16 residues. Comments on this clonotype: Its matching antigen is unknown.

Eight distinct reactions (per sample) were used to make the cDNA. The study subjected TCRalpha and TCRbeta cDNA to two nested PCRs of approximately 16 and 9 cycles. TCRdb re-called the 5' RACE reads; every CDR3 protein appears as one record, without DNA. The table for this sample gives 310,000 or so distinct CDR3 sequences. Blood samples measuring 2.5 ml were taken per donor. The J gene is TRBJ1-3, the V gene TRBV14. The sequence was collected from a human donor with ulcerative colitis or Crohn's disease, or a healthy co-twin of an affected twin (not recorded which). The sequencing input was blood. This chain's CDR3 is CASSQERTISGNTIYF.